Only one count was recorded for the clone carrying this T cell receptor beta chain. Antigen specificity is unknown. Every patient experienced relapse after autologous stem cell transplantation, and brentuximab vedotin exposure varied. Best responses were complete response, partial response or progressive disease. The source of the sample is a study of PD-1 blockade in classical Hodgkin lymphoma. Using immunoSEQ multiplex PCR, the repertoire was profiled, and TCRdb retains in-frame clones only, with some absent. In the table there are 6,000 to 6,500 clones, 70% to 85% of which are singletons. CDR3 length: 15 amino acids. CDR1 and CDR2 (germline): SGHRS, YFSETQ. The V gene end was trimmed by 4 bases and the J gene end by 5 bases; junction bases not matched to a gene: 7. Notes on the study in general: When nivolumab was started under 1 year after ASCT, patients were excluded.

This chain links TRBV5-1 with TRBJ2-5; TRBD1 matches 11 bases. This receptor was obtained from a human donor with classical Hodgkin lymphoma. The sequencing here drew on peripheral blood mononuclear cells (PBMCs), taken at baseline. CDR3 sequence reads: CASSIRTGGDETQYF. The CDR3 DNA follows: TGCGCCAGCAGCATACGGACAGGGGGCGATGAGACCCAGTACTTC.